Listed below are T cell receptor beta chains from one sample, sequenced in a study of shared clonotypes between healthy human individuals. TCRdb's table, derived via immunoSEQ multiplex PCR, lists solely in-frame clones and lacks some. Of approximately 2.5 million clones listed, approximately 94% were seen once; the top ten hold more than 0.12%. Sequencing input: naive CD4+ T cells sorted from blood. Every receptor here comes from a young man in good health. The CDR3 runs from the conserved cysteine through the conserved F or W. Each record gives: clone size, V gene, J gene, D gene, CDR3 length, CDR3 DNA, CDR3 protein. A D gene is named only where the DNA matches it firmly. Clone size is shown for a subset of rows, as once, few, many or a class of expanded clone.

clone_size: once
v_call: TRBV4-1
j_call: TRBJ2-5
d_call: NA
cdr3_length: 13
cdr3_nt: TGCGCCAGCAGCCGCCTTCCCCGAGAGACCCAGTACTTC
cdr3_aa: CASSRLPRETQYF

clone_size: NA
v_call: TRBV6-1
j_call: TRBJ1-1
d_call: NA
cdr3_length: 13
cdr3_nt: TGTGCCAGCAGTGACAGGGTCCCCGACGAAGCTTTCTTT
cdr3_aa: CASSDRVPDEAFF

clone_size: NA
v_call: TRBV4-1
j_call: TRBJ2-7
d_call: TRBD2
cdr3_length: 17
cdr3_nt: TGCGCCAGCAGCCAACAACACCTAGCGGGGGGGTCCTACGAGCAGTACTTC
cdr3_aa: CASSQQHLAGGSYEQYF

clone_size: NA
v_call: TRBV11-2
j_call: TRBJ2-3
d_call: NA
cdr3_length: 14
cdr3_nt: TGTGCCAGCAGCAATCAGGGATTAACAGATACGCAGTATTTT
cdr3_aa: CASSNQGLTDTQYF

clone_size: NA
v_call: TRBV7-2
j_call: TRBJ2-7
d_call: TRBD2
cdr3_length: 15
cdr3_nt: TGTGCCAGCAGCTTAGGGCTAGCGGGTGCCTACGAGCAGTACTTC
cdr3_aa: CASSLGLAGAYEQYF

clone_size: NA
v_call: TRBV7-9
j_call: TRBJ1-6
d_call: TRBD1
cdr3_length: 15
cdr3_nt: TGTGCCAGCAGCCTCGACAGGGTGCATAATTCACCCCTCCACTTT
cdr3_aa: CASSLDRVHNSPLHF

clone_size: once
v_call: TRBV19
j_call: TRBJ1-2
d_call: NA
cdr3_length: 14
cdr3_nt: TGTGCCCTCCGCGGGACTCCCTTATACTATGGCTACACCTTC
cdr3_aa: CALRGTPLYYGYTF

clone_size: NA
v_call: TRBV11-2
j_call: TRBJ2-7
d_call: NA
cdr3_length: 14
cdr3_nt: TGTGCCAGCAGCTTAGTTCCCCAAACCTACGAGCAGTACTTC
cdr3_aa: CASSLVPQTYEQYF

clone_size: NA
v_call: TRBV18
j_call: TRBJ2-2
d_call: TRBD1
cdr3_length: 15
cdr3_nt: TGTGCCAGCTCACCGCCGGGACAGGGAACCGGGGAGCTGTTTTTT
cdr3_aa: CASSPPGQGTGELFF

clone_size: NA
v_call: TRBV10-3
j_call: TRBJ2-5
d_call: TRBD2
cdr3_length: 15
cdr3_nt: TGTGCCATCAGTGGCGGGACTAGCGGTGAAGAGACCCAGTACTTC
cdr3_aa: CAISGGTSGEETQYF

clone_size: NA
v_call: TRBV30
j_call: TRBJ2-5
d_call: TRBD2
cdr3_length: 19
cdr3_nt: TGTGCCTGGAGCCTGTCTCTTCCTAGCGGGGGGGCTAAGGACGAGACCCAGTACTTC
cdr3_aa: CAWSLSLPSGGAKDETQYF

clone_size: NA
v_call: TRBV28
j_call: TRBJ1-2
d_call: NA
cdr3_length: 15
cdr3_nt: TGTGCCAGCAGTTTGAGTACAGGGCCGGTCTATGGCTACACCTTC
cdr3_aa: CASSLSTGPVYGYTF